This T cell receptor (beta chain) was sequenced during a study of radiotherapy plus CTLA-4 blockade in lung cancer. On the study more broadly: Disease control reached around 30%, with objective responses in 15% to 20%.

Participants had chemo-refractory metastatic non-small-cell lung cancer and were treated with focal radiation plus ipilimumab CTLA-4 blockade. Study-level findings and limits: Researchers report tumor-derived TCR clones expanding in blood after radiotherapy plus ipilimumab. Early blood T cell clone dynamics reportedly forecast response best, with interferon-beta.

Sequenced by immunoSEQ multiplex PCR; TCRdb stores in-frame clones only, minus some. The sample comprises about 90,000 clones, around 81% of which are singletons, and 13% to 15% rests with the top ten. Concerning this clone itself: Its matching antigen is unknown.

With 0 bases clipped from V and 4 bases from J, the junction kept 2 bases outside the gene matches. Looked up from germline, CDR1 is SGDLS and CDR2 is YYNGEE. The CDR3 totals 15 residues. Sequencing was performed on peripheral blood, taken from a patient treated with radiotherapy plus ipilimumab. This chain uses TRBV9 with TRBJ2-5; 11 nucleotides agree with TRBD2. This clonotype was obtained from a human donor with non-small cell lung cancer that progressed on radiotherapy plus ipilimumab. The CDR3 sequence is CASSVGLAGGETQYF. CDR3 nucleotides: TGTGCCAGCAGCGTAGGGCTAGCGGGAGGAGAGACCCAGTACTTC. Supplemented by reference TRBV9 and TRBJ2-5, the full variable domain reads DSGVTQTPKHLITATGQRVTLRCSPRSGDLSVYWYQQSLDQGLQFLIQYYNGEERAKGNILERFSAQQFPDLHSELNLSSLELGDSALYFCASSVGLAGGETQYFGPGTRLLVL.